The 27 T cell receptor beta chains below come from one sample, sequenced in a study of OX40 agonist ivuxolimab in advanced cancers. Using immunoSEQ multiplex PCR, the repertoire was profiled, and TCRdb retains in-frame clones only, with some absent. The repertoire holds tens of thousands of clones, about 91% seen once, with around 7% in the top ten. The sample in question was CD4+ or CD8+ T cells sorted from blood, obtained in a trial of the OX40 agonist ivuxolimab. These receptors originate from an adult with an advanced solid tumor such as melanoma, head and neck, liver or kidney cancer.

This chain uses TRBV11-3 with TRBJ2-2; possible D gene TRBD2, 5 bases. The CDR3 contains 15 residues. The V and J ends lost 2 bases and 4 bases respectively, with 11 bases between them. Germline values: CDR1 SGHNT, CDR2 YENEEA. The CDR3 region is CASSLRGSGTGELFF. The DNA of the CDR3 is TGTGCCAGCAGCTTAAGAGGGAGCGGCACCGGGGAGCTGTTTTTT.

This clone was recorded only once. This rearrangement joins TRBV28 to TRBJ2-7, with 7 bases that match TRBD1. The CDR3 consists of 13 residues. V trimming: 7 bases; J trimming: 9 bases; junction bases outside the gene matches: 12. CDR1 and CDR2 (germline): MDHEN, SYDVKM. The CDR3: CASKPGTAQGQYF. The CDR3 nucleotides are TGTGCCAGCAAGCCCGGGACAGCCCAAGGGCAGTACTTC. The full variable domain, rest sourced from reference TRBV28 and TRBJ2-7, is DVKVTQSSRYLVKRTGEKVFLECVQDMDHENMFWYRQDPGLGLRLIYFSYDVKMKEKGDIPEGYSVSREKKERFSLILESASTNQTSMYLCASKPGTAQGQYFGPGTRLTVT.

The chain links TRBV4-2 to TRBJ2-1; D not resolved. V lost 3 bases, J lost 7 bases, and 16 bases lay in between. The germline V gene has CDR1 LGHNA and CDR2 YNFKEQ. This CDR3 region has 15 residues. For the CDR3, the DNA is TGTGCCAGCAGCCATCAAATGGGGTCAACGAATGAGCAGTTCTTC. Its protein product is CASSHQMGSTNEQFF.

The chain carries TRBV29-1 and TRBJ1-1; TRBD1 might be the D (5 bases). CDR3 size: 16 residues. Germline CDR1 is SQVTM and CDR2 is ANQGSEA. The V and J ends lost 5 bases and 5 bases respectively, with 24 bases between them. The CDR3 protein is CSVLTFSYAGSTEAFF. The CDR3 coding sequence is TGCAGCGTTCTGACGTTTAGTTACGCAGGGTCGACTGAAGCTTTCTTT.

The chain employs TRBV30 and TRBJ2-1; D gene ambiguous. The germline CDR1 and CDR2 sequences are GTSNPN and SVGIG (reference sequence). V was trimmed by 3 bases and J by 9 bases, leaving 12 bases between them. CDR3 length equals 12 residues. This CDR3 is CAWRNPLGEQFF. The CDR3 coding sequence is TGTGCCTGGAGGAACCCACTGGGTGAGCAGTTCTTC.

The chain combines TRBV7-2 with TRBJ2-7, with a tentative D call TRBD1 (6 bases). Looked up from germline, CDR1 is SGHTA and CDR2 is FQGNSA. The germline V and J ends were trimmed by 5 bases and 4 bases, with 15 bases remaining between them. The CDR3 is 14 amino acids. The CDR3 nucleotides read TGTGCCAGCAGCCCGAAACAGGGCTCTTACGAGCAGTACTTC. Amino acid sequence: CASSPKQGSYEQYF.

The chain recombines TRBV10-3 with TRBJ2-1; 8 bases match TRBD1. CDR1 is ENHRY and CDR2 is SYGVKD in the germline V gene. The CDR3 loop spans 14 amino acids. V was clipped by 7 bases and J by 0 bases; unmatched bases: 2. The CDR3 spells CAINDRGSYNEQFF. CDR3 sequence (DNA): TGTGCCATCAACGACAGGGGCTCCTACAATGAGCAGTTCTTC.

This chain uses TRBV4-1 with TRBJ2-7; TRBD1 aligns across 9 bases. The CDR3 runs 14 residues. CDR1 is MGHRA, CDR2 YSYEKL, per germline. Trimming cost V 3 bases and J 2 bases; bases outside gene matches: 2. DNA of the CDR3: TGCGCCAGCAGCCATGGGACAGGGACCTACGAGCAGTACTTC. It specifies CASSHGTGTYEQYF.

This clone has a single count. The CDR3 region has the DNA TGTGCCAGTAGGGACAGGACGAACACCGGGGAGCTGTTTTTT. Protein product: CASRDRTNTGELFF. The rearrangement links TRBV19 to TRBJ2-2, with TRBD1 identical over 7 bases. This CDR3 is built from 14 residues. Per germline, CDR1 LNHDA and CDR2 SQIVND (reference sequence). Trimming took 6 bases from V and 0 from J; bases not matched to a gene: 1.

This chain joins TRBV30 and TRBJ2-3; no reliable D call. V shed 0 bases and J shed 1 base, with 5 bases lying between them. Germline V CDR1 and CDR2: GTSNPN, SVGIG (reference sequence). This CDR3 region has 13 residues. Written as DNA, the CDR3 is TGTGCCTGGAGTGTTGGGGGCACAGATACGCAGTATTTT. Translating gives CAWSVGGTDTQYF.

The CDR3 DNA follows: TGTGCCAGCAGTGAACCGGACAGGGTAGAGGAGCAGTACTTC. This translates into CASSEPDRVEEQYF. The V call is TRBV6-1, the J call TRBJ2-7, with 8 bases matching TRBD1. The trim removed 2 bases at V and 7 bases at J, leaving 7 bases unmatched. Germline V gene lookup returns CDR1 MNHNS and CDR2 SASEGT. The CDR3 covers 14 residues.

The CDR3 protein is CASSYQGNRYEQYF. CDR3 in DNA: TGTGCCAGCAGTTACCAGGGAAATCGCTACGAGCAGTACTTC. The chain uses TRBV6-6 and TRBJ2-7; tentatively, D is TRBD1 (5 bases). Germline CDR1 is MNHNY and CDR2 is SVGAGI (reference sequence). This CDR3 has 14 residues. The V gene lost 2 bases and the J gene lost 3 bases, with 11 bases spanning the gap.

J is TRBJ2-1 and V is TRBV11-2; 12 bases are a match to TRBD1. V trimming: 4 bases; J trimming: 8 bases; junction bases outside the gene matches: 3. The V gene's germline CDR1 is SGHAT and CDR2 FQNNGV. This CDR3 comprises 14 residues. The CDR3: CASSWGQGAYEQFF. Here the CDR3 DNA reads TGTGCCAGCAGCTGGGGACAGGGGGCCTATGAGCAGTTCTTC.

This clone turned up a few times. This chain joins TRBV19 and TRBJ2-7, with TRBD1 identical over 11 bases. Germline CDR1 reads LNHDA; CDR2 reads SQIVND (reference sequence). J was trimmed by 3 bases and V by 5 bases; bases with no gene match: 0. The CDR3 loop spans 13 amino acids. The CDR3 DNA is TGTGCCAGTAGTGGGACAGGGGGCTACGAGCAGTACTTC. Translation: CASSGTGGYEQYF.

This chain connects TRBV7-3 to TRBJ2-1, with 16 nucleotides matching TRBD2. The junction had 4 bases not matched to a gene; V was cut back by 5 bases and J by 9 bases. The germline V gene encodes CDR1 SGHTA and CDR2 FQGTGA. The CDR3 is 15 residues long. In DNA form, the CDR3 reads TGTGCCAGCAGCGGGACTAGCGGGAGGGGAGTTGAGCAGTTCTTC. Translating it yields CASSGTSGRGVEQFF. Combining the CDR3 with reference TRBV7-3 and TRBJ2-1 gives the whole variable domain GAGVSQTPSNKVTEKGKYVELRCDPISGHTALYWYRQSLGQGPEFLIYFQGTGAADDSGLPNDRFFAVRPEGSVSTLKIQRTERGDSAVYLCASSGTSGRGVEQFFGPGTRLTVL.

The rearrangement uses TRBV28 and TRBJ2-7, with a tentative D call TRBD1 (6 bases). Germline V gene sequence: CDR1 MDHEN, CDR2 SYDVKM. The length of the CDR3 is 15 residues. V was pared by 6 bases and J by 1 base, with 16 bases between. CDR3 region: CASRRPGAGSYEQYF. The CDR3 DNA is TGTGCCAGCAGACGACCAGGGGCCGGTTCCTACGAGCAGTACTTC. The full variable domain, with the rest looked up from reference TRBV28 and TRBJ2-7, is DVKVTQSSRYLVKRTGEKVFLECVQDMDHENMFWYRQDPGLGLRLIYFSYDVKMKEKGDIPEGYSVSREKKERFSLILESASTNQTSMYLCASRRPGAGSYEQYFGPGTRLTVT.

This clone was seen more than once but under ten times. The chain recombines TRBV6-6 with TRBJ1-5; D remains unclear. This CDR3 region has 11 residues. Trimming took off 5 bases at V and 7 bases at J, with 6 bases between the two ends. Germline-derived CDR1 and CDR2 are MNHNY and SVGAGI (reference sequence). The CDR3 nucleotides read TGTGCCAGCAGTATGGGGCAGCCCCAGCATTTT. Encoded protein: CASSMGQPQHF.

This sequence joins TRBV5-1 and TRBJ2-1, with 12 bases matching TRBD2. The CDR3 is 14 residues long. V was clipped by 5 bases and J by 8 bases; unmatched bases: 5. The germline V gene has CDR1 SGHRS and CDR2 YFSETQ. CDR3 nucleotide sequence: TGCGCCAGCAGGCAGACTAGCGGGAGCGATGAGCAGTTCTTC. Translation gives CASRQTSGSDEQFF.

Regarding this clone: Compared with germline, one end of the junction differs, possibly owing to a read error. The chain joins TRBV6-1 to TRBJ2-2; 11 nucleotides agree with TRBD2. The V gene's germline CDR1 is MNHNS and CDR2 SASEGT. This CDR3 region has 15 residues. The CDR3 loop reads CANSELAGGPGELFF. DNA of the CDR3: TGTGCCAACAGTGAGTTAGCGGGAGGGCCCGGGGAGCTGTTTTTT.

V and J are TRBV6-4 and TRBJ2-2, with D uncertain. The germline V gene encodes CDR1 MRHNA and CDR2 SNTAGT. V was pared by 4 bases and J by 0 bases, with 9 bases between. The CDR3 contains 15 residues. The CDR3 here is CASSARTANTGELFF. The CDR3 DNA follows: TGTGCCAGCAGTGCCCGAACAGCGAACACCGGGGAGCTGTTTTTT.

This chain connects TRBV29-1 to TRBJ1-2; tentatively, D is TRBD1 (6 bases). This CDR3 comprises 11 residues. Between the trimmed V and J ends, which lost 7 bases and 6 bases, there was a span of 12 bases. Per the germline V gene, CDR1 is SQVTM and CDR2 is ANQGSEA. The CDR3 loop reads CSAEAGDGYTF. CDR3 bases: TGCAGCGCCGAGGCAGGGGATGGCTACACCTTC.

The rearrangement uses TRBV5-8 and TRBJ2-5; D may match TRBD1 or TRBD2 (5 bases each). Trimming left V 6 bases short and J 2 bases short, with 17 bases between. The germline gives CDR1 SGHTS, CDR2 YDEGEE. CDR3 length: 15 residues. CDR3: CASIPGQRTQETQYF. The CDR3 DNA follows: TGTGCCAGCATTCCGGGCCAGCGGACACAAGAGACCCAGTACTTC.

The CDR3 DNA reads TGTGCCAGCTCAGCGACAGGATCAGACGGGGCGCAGTATTTT. Translating it yields CASSATGSDGAQYF. The V and J genes are TRBV18 and TRBJ2-3; TRBD1 is a possible D gene (6 bases). This CDR3 comprises 14 residues. Trimming cost V 5 bases and J 10 bases, with 19 bases left between them. The germline V gene has CDR1 KGHSH and CDR2 LQKENI.

The chain has TRBV18 and TRBJ2-5; D is ambiguous. The germline CDR1 and CDR2 sequences are KGHSH and LQKENI. V gave up 1 base and J gave up 2 bases, with 5 bases separating them. The CDR3 sequence is 13 residues long. Written as DNA, the CDR3 is TGTGCCAGCTCACCACGCGTACAAGAGACCCAGTACTTC. Residues: CASSPRVQETQYF.

The V call is TRBV5-6, the J call TRBJ1-3, with TRBD1 matching over 10 bases. J gave up 9 bases and V 4 bases, and 10 bases lay outside the gene matches. The CDR3 is 15 amino acids. Germline V lookup: CDR1 SGHDT, CDR2 YYEEEE. The CDR3 sequence is CASSVTGTGDGTIYF. The CDR3 nucleotides read TGTGCCAGCAGCGTCACCGGGACAGGGGACGGCACCATATATTTT.

In the case of this clone: Different DNA sequences within this sample yield the same CDR3. The V call is TRBV11-2, the J call TRBJ2-1; the D is unclear. Germline lookup yields CDR1 SGHAT and CDR2 FQNNGV. This CDR3 is 15 amino acids long. Trimming stripped 5 bases from V and 0 bases from J, with 11 bases between. The CDR3 bases are TGTGCCAGCAGCCCCGGGTTGAGCTCCTACAATGAGCAGTTCTTC. Translated, it gives CASSPGLSSYNEQFF.

The rearrangement joins TRBV2 to TRBJ2-7, with D hard to call. Between the trimmed V and J ends, which lost 10 bases and 2 bases, there was a span of 12 bases. Germline lookup yields CDR1 SNHLY and CDR2 FYNNEI. The length of the CDR3 is 12 residues. The CDR3 is CATSNKAYEQYF. The CDR3 DNA is TGTGCCACCTCGAACAAAGCCTACGAGCAGTACTTC.